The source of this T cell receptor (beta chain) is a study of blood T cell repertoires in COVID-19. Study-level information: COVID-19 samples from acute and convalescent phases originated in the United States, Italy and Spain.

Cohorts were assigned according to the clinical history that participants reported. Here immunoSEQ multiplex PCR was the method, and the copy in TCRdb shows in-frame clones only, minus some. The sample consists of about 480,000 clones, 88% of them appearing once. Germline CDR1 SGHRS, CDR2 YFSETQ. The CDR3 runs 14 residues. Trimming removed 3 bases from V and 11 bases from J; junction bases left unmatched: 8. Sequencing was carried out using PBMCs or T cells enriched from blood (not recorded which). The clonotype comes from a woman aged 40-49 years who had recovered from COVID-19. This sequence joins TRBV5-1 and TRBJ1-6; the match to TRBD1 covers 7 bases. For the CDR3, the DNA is TGCGCCAGCAGCTCAGGACAGGTGCGGACACCCCTCCACTTT. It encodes CASSSGQVRTPLHF.